The clone carrying this TCR beta chain was observed a single time. V shed 4 bases and J shed 0 bases, with 13 bases lying between them. This CDR3 is 16 amino acids long. The germline V gene encodes CDR1 MRHNA and CDR2 SNTAGT. The data were taken from a study of blood T cell repertoires in COVID-19. The overall study: Donors in the United States, Italy and Spain gave samples during acute or convalescent COVID-19. Nucleic acid was either cDNA or gDNA, and it came from T cells, B-cell-depleted T cells, or PBMCs.

The method was immunoSEQ multiplex PCR; TCRdb's version includes in-frame clones alone and lacks a portion of them. The sample carries some 300,000 clones, nearly 90% recorded once. This TCR came from a woman younger than 35 with acute COVID-19. This rearrangement joins TRBV6-4 to TRBJ2-1; D possibly corresponds to TRBD2 (6 bases). Sequencing input: PBMCs or T cells enriched from blood (not recorded which). The CDR3 sequence: CASSGEAGSSYNEQFF. CDR3 nucleotides: TGTGCCAGCAGTGGTGAAGCCGGGAGCTCCTACAATGAGCAGTTCTTC.